Below are 12 T cell receptor beta chains sequenced from a single sample in a study of vaccination and CD4 T cells after COVID-19 (dated by TCRdb to the early 2020s). Libraries were made using PCR. Instrument used: Illumina iSeq 100. DNA from cultured CD4+ T cells underwent TCR sequencing with the Oncomine TCR Beta short-read assay at the Johns Hopkins FTIC core. TCRdb took the public reads, trimmed them with fastp at Q25, ran MiXCR for clone calling and kept in-frame beta chains. Records with the same CDR3 protein are collapsed into one entry carrying the most frequent genes and DNA. This sample comprises 20,000 or so distinct CDR3 sequences, under 80% of them detected only once. The ten largest clones capture roughly 8% of the sample. Their target antigens are unknown. Sample treatment or condition, as interpreted from the label and publication: approximately nine-day PBMC culture with coronavirus spike peptide pools or control peptides (ViraFEST assay).

Input material: CD4+ T cells from blood, cultured in vitro. Source of these receptors: a human donor who had recovered from COVID-19.

This clonotype turned up a few times. The V and J genes are TRBV5-1 and TRBJ1-2, with 7 bases fitting TRBD1. Germline assignment: CDR1 SGHRS and CDR2 YFSETQ. The CDR3 contains 13 residues. With V trimmed by 5 bases and J by 4 bases, 5 bases remained unmatched. CDR3 sequence (DNA): TGCGCCAGCAGTTCAGACAGGGCCTATGGCTACACCTTC. Translating gives CASSSDRAYGYTF.

CDR3 loop: CASISTGALAGELFF. The CDR3 nucleotides read TGTGCCAGCATCTCGACAGGGGCCTTGGCCGGGGAGCTGTTTTTT. The V call is TRBV28, the J call TRBJ2-2; 8 nucleotides align to TRBD1. This CDR3 has 15 residues. With 7 bases clipped from V and 6 bases from J, the junction kept 10 bases outside the gene matches. Germline CDR1 MDHEN, CDR2 SYDVKM.

The chain carries TRBV10-3 and TRBJ1-4; TRBD1 matches 7 bases. CDR1 and CDR2 from the germline V gene are ENHRY and SYGVKD. The CDR3 is made up of 15 amino acids. Trimming at V came to 10 bases and at J to 0 bases, leaving 8 bases not matched to a gene. In DNA, the CDR3 is TGTGCCACCGGGGACAGAGCAGCAACTAATGAAAAACTGTTTTTT. Amino acids: CATGDRAATNEKLFF.

In its sample, this clonotype was seen once. The V and J genes are TRBV10-2 and TRBJ2-7; D gene ambiguous. Trimming took 7 bases from V and 1 from J, leaving 11 bases between them. Germline V CDR1 and CDR2: WSHSY, SAAADI. CDR3 length: 13 amino acids. CDR3 protein: CASTVGSSYEQYF. The CDR3 nucleotides are TGCGCCAGCACAGTGGGCAGTTCCTACGAGCAGTACTTC.

This clonotype was detected once. This chain joins TRBV12-3 or TRBV12-4 and TRBJ1-5; 8 bases line up with TRBD1. V was pared by 6 bases and J by 6 bases, with 7 bases of the junction left unmatched. This CDR3 comprises 14 residues. The DNA of the CDR3 is TGTGCCAGCAGCGTCCGGCAGGGGGCTCAGCCCCAGCATTTT. It encodes CASSVRQGAQPQHF.

Only a few counts were recorded for this clonotype. The rearrangement joins TRBV20-1 to TRBJ1-2, with a weak D call TRBD1 (5 bases). Trimming removed 3 bases from V and 3 bases from J, with 14 bases in between. Germline V CDR1 and CDR2: DFQATT, SNEGSKA (reference sequence). The CDR3 is 14 amino acids. The CDR3, as DNA: TGCAGTGCTAGCTCAGGGCAGGGAGACTATGGCTACACCTTC. This translates into CSASSGQGDYGYTF.

The rearrangement links TRBV6-1 to TRBJ1-4; D ambiguous. V was trimmed by 6 bases and J by 8 bases, leaving 16 bases between them. This CDR3 has 14 residues. Germline V gives CDR1 MNHNS, CDR2 SASEGT. The CDR3 bases are TGTGCCAGCAGAGACACCGGGTCAGGCGAAAAACTGTTTTTT. As protein: CASRDTGSGEKLFF.

The genes are TRBV18 and TRBJ2-5, with unresolved D. Trimming left V 3 bases short and J 4 bases short, with 3 bases between. The CDR3 sequence is 11 residues long. Germline V gene data show CDR1 as KGHSH and CDR2 as LQKENI. The CDR3 here is CASSPGETQYF. In DNA, the CDR3 is TGTGCCAGCTCACCGGGAGAGACCCAGTACTTC.

This clonotype was seen a few times. V gene TRBV20-1 combines with J gene TRBJ1-1, with a possible D match to TRBD1 (6 bases). In germline, CDR1 is DFQATT, CDR2 SNEGSKA (reference sequence). This CDR3 comprises 13 residues. Deletions cut 3 bases from V and 0 bases from J, with 8 bases between. CDR3: CSARWGLNTEAFF. Here the CDR3 DNA reads TGCAGTGCTAGGTGGGGGCTGAACACTGAAGCTTTCTTT.

The CDR3 DNA reads TGTGCCAGCGCGGAAAACTCTGGAAACACCATATATTTT. Translated: CASAENSGNTIYF. The J gene is TRBJ1-3, the V gene TRBV7-9, with D hard to call. The CDR3 covers 13 residues. With 8 bases removed from V and 0 bases from J, the gap between germline ends came to 8 bases. CDR1 and CDR2 from the germline V gene are SEHNR and FQNEAQ (reference sequence).

This rearrangement joins TRBV2 to TRBJ1-1; TRBD1 is a possible D gene (5 bases). The CDR3 runs to 16 residues. The V and J ends lost 4 bases and 5 bases respectively, with 20 bases between them. Germline CDR1 and CDR2: SNHLY and FYNNEI. The CDR3 loop is CASSGGREIRGTEAFF. CDR3 in DNA: TGTGCCAGCAGTGGGGGGAGAGAAATTCGAGGGACTGAAGCTTTCTTT.

V gene TRBV6-5 combines with J gene TRBJ2-3; 7 bases match TRBD1. Trimming took 0 bases from V and 2 from J; bases not matched to a gene: 2. Germline V gene lookup returns CDR1 MNHEY and CDR2 SVGAGI. This CDR3 region has 15 residues. This CDR3 reads CASSYSQGDTDTQYF. The CDR3 coding sequence is TGTGCCAGCAGTTACTCTCAGGGGGACACAGATACGCAGTATTTT.